This T cell receptor (beta chain) was obtained from a study of graft-versus-host responses after intestinal transplantation. Germline CDR1 reads MGHRA; CDR2 reads YSYEKL. CDR3 length: 15 residues. V shed 0 bases and J shed 8 bases, with 14 bases lying between them. General study findings and limits: GvH clonotypes were identified within recipient marrow, with a subset emerging first in ileum or blood.

Comments on this clone: Antigen: not known.

The method was immunoSEQ multiplex PCR; TCRdb's version includes in-frame clones alone and lacks a portion of them. Among more than 60,000 clones listed, about 90% were seen once. The material was unstimulated CD8+ T cells sorted from spleen or lymph node cells, obtained before intestinal transplant. The V and J genes are TRBV4-1 and TRBJ1-3, with D maybe TRBD1 (6 bases). This sequence originates from a human donor who received an intestinal transplant. For the CDR3, the DNA is TGCGCCAGCAGCCAAGAGGGGGCGGATGGGGACACCATATATTTT. Amino acids: CASSQEGADGDTIYF.